This T cell receptor (beta chain) was found in a study of beta chain features in type 1 diabetes. CDR1 is MNHNS and CDR2 is SASEGT in the germline V gene. The V end was cut by 3 bases, the J end by 5 bases, with 11 bases between. The CDR3 has 14 amino acids. Reverse transcribing all isolated RNA meant expressed TCRB transcripts were sequenced. Repertoires were generated with immunoSEQ multiplex PCR, while TCRdb's copy carries only in-frame clones and drops some. The sample consists of some 150,000 clones, approximately 8.8% of them appearing once. About this clone: Its cognate antigen is unknown.

Broader study findings: Shorter TCRB CDR3s, moderately but significantly so, were found in Type 1 diabetes patients in all four CD4+ subsets.

The sequence came from a woman aged 25 to 45 with type 1 diabetes. What was sequenced was central memory CD4+ T cells from blood. The chain joins TRBV6-1 to TRBJ2-1; TRBD2 is a possible D gene (7 bases). This CDR3 reads CASSEGGHHNEQFF. CDR3 bases: TGTGCCAGCAGTGAGGGGGGGCACCACAATGAGCAGTTCTTC.